This TCR beta chain was recorded in a study of blood T cell repertoires in COVID-19. Study background: COVID-19 samples, acute and convalescent, were from the United States, Italy and Spain. The cDNA or gDNA used as material had been derived from T cells, B-cell-depleted T cells, or PBMCs.

V shed 0 bases, J shed 2 bases, and the junction held 2 bases outside the gene matches. Germline V gene data show CDR1 as MNHEY and CDR2 as SVGEGT. The CDR3 is made up of 16 amino acids. Only in-frame clones appear in the TCRdb table, and some are missing; sequencing was by immunoSEQ multiplex PCR. The data contain over 600,000 clones, approximately 90% of them singletons. The clonotype was recovered from a woman under 30 with acute or convalescent COVID-19. The material sequenced was peripheral blood. The V call is TRBV6-2 or TRBV6-3, the J call TRBJ2-1; 9 bases match TRBD2. This chain's CDR3 is CASSYSGGGAYNEQFF. CDR3 in DNA: TGTGCCAGCAGTTACTCGGGCGGGGGGGCCTACAATGAGCAGTTCTTC.